This T cell receptor (beta chain) was obtained from a study of blood T cell repertoires in COVID-19. Source study methods: Estimated nucleated cell counts came from reference gene primer amplification. Generated by immunoSEQ multiplex PCR, the TCRdb table keeps only in-frame clones and is missing some. V and J calls and clone size come straight from that table; D and trimming were deduced from the DNA. The repertoire holds roughly 120,000 clones, with 86% as singletons. CDR3 length equals 14 residues. The V end was cut by 6 bases, the J end by 2 bases, with 13 bases between. Germline loops: CDR1 ENHRY, CDR2 SYGVKD.

This chain connects TRBV10-3 to TRBJ1-1; possible D gene TRBD1, 6 bases. Sequenced input: peripheral blood. The TCR comes from a human donor in a cohort sampled during active COVID-19. CDR3 in DNA: TGTGCCATCAGCACAGGGTTAGGAAACACTGAAGCTTTCTTT. Protein sequence: CAISTGLGNTEAFF.